The sequence of this T cell receptor beta chain was determined in a study of CD8 T cells in ankylosing spondylitis. This clonotype was counted at least ten times. TCRdb analysed the 5' RACE reads with MiXCR anew, one entry per CDR3 protein. The repertoire includes tens of thousands of distinct CDR3 sequences, roughly 3.1% of them detected once, and 2.5% to 3% sits in the top ten. Germline CDR1 and CDR2: SGDLS and YYNGEE. V was pared by 3 bases and J by 0 bases, with 14 bases between. The length of the CDR3 is 16 residues. The chain recombines TRBV9 with TRBJ2-3, with unresolved D. Material: blood, either unsorted or a sorted T cell fraction (not recorded which). The receptor was isolated from a male donor with ankylosing spondylitis or in good health (not recorded which). CDR3 sequence reads: CASSDTAVTSTDTQYF. CDR3 bases: TGTGCCAGCAGCGACACAGCTGTTACTAGCACAGATACGCAGTATTTT.